This T cell receptor (beta chain) was found in a study of tumor and adjacent non-tumor tissue in lung cancer. On the study more broadly: On average, productive TCRbeta reads reached about 4.17 million per sample.

A modified ARM-PCR protocol with three rounds of nested PCR amplified TCRbeta. TCRdb re-called the multiplex PCR reads with MiXCR, one entry per CDR3 protein. The profile shows more than 60,000 distinct CDR3 sequences, around 76% of them singletons. RNA was extracted from bulk tissue without any cell sorting. More than 3 cm separated this lung sample from the edge of the tumor. Between August and November 2014, newly diagnosed, chemotherapy-naive lung cancer patients underwent thoracic surgery in China. Study results and limitations: Tumor tissue had significantly higher TCR diversity than normal lung. Normal lung showed higher cumulative top 100 clone frequency than tumor.

As concerns this clonotype: Its antigen remains unknown.

This TCR was recovered from a man between 60 and 75 years old with non-small cell lung cancer. Sequenced: distant non-tumor lung tissue.

CDR3 DNA sequence: TGTGCCAGCAGCACTAAGGGGAGGGATTCACCCCTCCACTTT. Translation: CASSTKGRDSPLHF. The chain uses TRBV5-4 and TRBJ1-6; weak D call: TRBD1 (5 bases). The V and J ends lost 4 bases and 8 bases respectively, with 13 bases between them. Germline assignment: CDR1 SGHNT and CDR2 YYREEE (reference sequence). This CDR3 is built from 14 residues. Full variable domain (missing parts from reference TRBV5-4 and TRBJ1-6): ETGVTQSPTHLIKTRGQQVTLRCSSQSGHNTVSWYQQALGQGPQFIFQYYREEENGRGNFPPRFSGLQFPNYSSELNVNALELDDSALYLCASSTKGRDSPLHFGNGTRLTVT.